This T cell receptor (beta chain) was identified in a study of early T cells in non-severe SARS-CoV-2 infection. As for the study in general: Sequencing used unsorted whole-blood bulk RNA, so chains lack pairing. Study-level findings and limits: Missing private and CD4 specificities, VDJdb matching favored anti-spike CD8 responses.

There are many counts of this clonotype. Its target is not known. TCRdb reanalysed the 5' RACE reads using MiXCR and keeps one entry per CDR3 protein. The sample has 35,000 to 50,000 distinct CDR3 sequences; approximately 6.1% are singletons. The germline V gene has CDR1 GTSNPN and CDR2 SVGIG (reference sequence). This CDR3 is 14 amino acids long. With 0 bases removed from V and 3 bases from J, the gap between germline ends came to 9 bases. The rearrangement links TRBV30 to TRBJ1-5; D is unresolved. What was sequenced was whole blood. The source is an adult who was a healthcare worker with PCR-confirmed SARS-CoV-2 infection or an uninfected control (not recorded which). CDR3 sequence: CAWSVSGSNQPQHF. As DNA, the CDR3 is TGTGCCTGGAGTGTGTCAGGATCCAATCAGCCCCAGCATTTT.